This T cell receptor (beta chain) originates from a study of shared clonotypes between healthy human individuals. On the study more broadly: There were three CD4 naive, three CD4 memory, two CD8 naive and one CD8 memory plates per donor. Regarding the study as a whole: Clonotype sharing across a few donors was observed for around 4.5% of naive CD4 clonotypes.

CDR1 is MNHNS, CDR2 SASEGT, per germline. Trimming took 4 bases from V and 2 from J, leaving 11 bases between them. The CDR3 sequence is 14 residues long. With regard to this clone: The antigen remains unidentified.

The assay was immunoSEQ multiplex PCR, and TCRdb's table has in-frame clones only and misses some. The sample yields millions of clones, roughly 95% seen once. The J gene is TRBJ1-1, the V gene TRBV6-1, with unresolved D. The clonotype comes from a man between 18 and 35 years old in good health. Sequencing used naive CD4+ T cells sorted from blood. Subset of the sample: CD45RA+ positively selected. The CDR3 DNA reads TGTGCCAGCAGTGCCACACAATTAAACACTGAAGCTTTCTTT. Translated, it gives CASSATQLNTEAFF.